This is a list of T cell receptor beta chains from one sample in a study of cytomegalovirus exposure and HLA in healthy donors. Sequenced by immunoSEQ multiplex PCR; TCRdb stores in-frame clones only, minus some. The sample has under 200,000 clones; about four fifths are singletons. Sequencing was performed on PBMCs. These TCRs come from a male donor in good health and CMV-seronegative. Both conserved end residues are part of each CDR3. Fields, in order: V gene, D gene, CDR3 protein. The D gene is left open where the match is weak.

>TRBV9|TRBD1
CASSVDIRTGGFDEQYF
>TRBV5-6|.
CASSSSSGNTIYF
>TRBV6-5|.
CASFGGGRNSPLHF
>TRBV6-5|TRBD1
CASSYTPKTGGEAFF
>TRBV5-1|TRBD1
CASSLDRGNNYGYTF
>TRBV6-1|TRBD2
CASSDPRTSGAYEQYF
>TRBV20-1|TRBD1
CSTGGSGYTF
>TRBV10-3|TRBD2
CAISEPKLAGEAETQYF
>TRBV27|.
CASSLGFGGAGDTQYF
>TRBV27|TRBD1
CASSLTGANEKLFF
>TRBV6-4|TRBD2
CASSGVAGGSNEQFF
>TRBV28|.
CASSRGGIPDYEQYF
>TRBV5-6|TRBD2
CASSFGTRTAIDSNEQFF
>TRBV29-1|TRBD1
CSAQGAQNQPQHF
>TRBV11-2|TRBD2
CASSWRLAWSETQYF
>TRBV11-2|.
CASGGGDTLLIDNQPQHF
>TRBV9|.
CASSPSGYREEYEQYF
>TRBV6-1|TRBD1
CASSPGGGNSPLHF
>TRBV5-1|TRBD2
CASCAGTSGSAANVLTF
>TRBV7-2|TRBD1
CASSRGQGESPLHF
>TRBV11-3|.
CASSVTWGGGTNTQYF
>TRBV19|TRBD1
CASSPGQGDLYEQYF
>TRBV14|.
CASRSRANTGELFF
>TRBV10-3|TRBD1
CAISVWGQGYNEQFF
>TRBV19|.
CASSNLNTGELFF
>TRBV4-1|.
CASSQGDTWGTEAFF
>TRBV19|.
CASSIVGPRHYGYTF
>TRBV7-3|TRBD1
CASSQQGQGTDTQYF
>TRBV29-1|.
CSVKPGSNTGELFF